These 19 T cell receptor beta chains were all obtained from the same sample, sequenced in a study of blood T cells in healthy people across ages. Together with a sample-barcoded 5' primer, a J-beta primer mix was included in a second PCR lasting about 7 to 12 cycles. TCRdb analysed the 5' RACE reads with MiXCR anew, one entry per CDR3 protein. This sample carries about 1.4 million distinct CDR3 sequences, 45% to 70% of them seen once, and the ten largest clones take under 8.5%. The sequenced material came from blood. The receptors shown here come from a man aged 18 to 30 in good health.

J is TRBJ2-4 and V is TRBV7-2; D is possibly TRBD1 or TRBD2 (5 bases each). The J call is uncertain, as TRBJ2-7 better fits the DNA end. CDR1 is SGHTA, CDR2 FQGNSA, per germline. The CDR3 has 14 amino acids. The CDR3, as DNA: TGTGCCAGCAGCCTGACGGACTCGGGGCACGAGCAGTACTTC. This codes for CASSLTDSGHEQYF.

The chain recombines TRBV13 with TRBJ2-3; 8 bases map to TRBD1. This CDR3 comprises 16 residues. Unmatched junction bases numbered 7, after V lost 5 bases and J lost 0 bases. Germline V CDR1 and CDR2: PRHDT, FYEKMQ (reference sequence). In nucleotides, the CDR3 is TGTGCCAGCAGCAAATACAGGGGGACTAGCACAGATACGCAGTATTTT. This encodes CASSKYRGTSTDTQYF.

J is TRBJ2-3 and V is TRBV20-1; TRBD2 matches 11 bases. The CDR3 length is 14 residues. CDR1 and CDR2 from the germline V gene are DFQATT and SNEGSKA (reference sequence). The V and J ends lost 6 bases and 3 bases, in that order; junction bases with no gene match: 5. The CDR3 here is CSADSGRATDTQYF. DNA for the CDR3: TGCAGTGCCGATAGCGGGAGGGCGACAGATACGCAGTATTTT.

The rearrangement joins TRBV20-1 to TRBJ2-4; perhaps TRBD2 as D (5 bases). CDR3 size: 12 residues. V dropped 3 bases and J dropped 5 bases, with 8 bases sitting between them. The germline gives CDR1 DFQATT, CDR2 SNEGSKA (reference sequence). CDR3 sequence (DNA): TGCAGTGCTAGTCCGCGGGAAAACATTCAGTACTTC. Translated: CSASPRENIQYF.

The rearrangement links TRBV9 to TRBJ2-7; TRBD2 matches at 11 bases. After removal of 3 bases from V and 2 bases from J, the junction contained 7 bases not matched to a gene. The CDR3 sequence is 16 residues long. Germline V CDR1 and CDR2: SGDLS, YYNGEE. CDR3 in DNA: TGTGCCAGCAGCGGAGAGCTAGCGGGAGGTCCCTACGAGCAGTACTTC. It specifies CASSGELAGGPYEQYF.

The sample holds a few counts of this clonotype. The V gene is TRBV5-1, the J gene TRBJ1-5; D is possibly TRBD1 (6 bases). CDR1 and CDR2 (germline): SGHRS, YFSETQ. V was clipped by 1 base and J by 5 bases, with 10 bases between them. The CDR3 is 14 residues long. CDR3: CASSLLEGDQPQHF. In DNA form, the CDR3 reads TGCGCCAGCAGCTTGCTCGAGGGGGATCAGCCCCAGCATTTT.

This clonotype came up a few times. The chain has TRBV6-5 and TRBJ2-5; the D gene could be TRBD1 or TRBD2 (5 bases each). CDR1 is MNHEY, CDR2 SVGAGI, per germline. The CDR3 sequence is 14 residues long. The V and J ends lost 6 bases and 1 base respectively, with 12 bases between them. CDR3 sequence: CASRKSGTQETQYF. The CDR3 nucleotides are TGTGCCAGCAGAAAGTCCGGGACCCAAGAGACCCAGTACTTC.

The chain joins TRBV12-3 or TRBV12-4 to TRBJ2-1; TRBD2 agrees at 8 bases. The V and J ends lost 3 bases and 6 bases, in that order; junction bases with no gene match: 7. The CDR3 contains 15 residues. CDR3 amino acids: CASSFSGGRGNEQFF. The CDR3 nucleotides read TGTGCCAGCAGTTTCAGCGGGGGCCGGGGCAATGAGCAGTTCTTC.

The CDR3 protein is CASSYSTGGRSDGYTF. As DNA, the CDR3 is TGTGCCAGCAGTTACTCGACAGGAGGTCGTTCGGATGGCTACACCTTC. J is TRBJ1-2 and V is TRBV6-6; perhaps TRBD1 as D (6 bases). Trimming cost V 0 bases and J 6 bases, with 17 bases left between them. This CDR3 is 16 amino acids long. Germline CDR1 reads MNHNY; CDR2 reads SVGAGI (reference sequence).

V usage is TRBV20-1 and J usage is TRBJ1-2; a weak D match, TRBD1 (5 bases). The CDR3 sequence is 12 residues long. With 3 bases removed from V and 8 bases from J, the gap between germline ends came to 13 bases. Germline values: CDR1 DFQATT, CDR2 SNEGSKA (reference sequence). This CDR3 reads CSARIGGWGYTF. CDR3 nucleotides: TGCAGTGCTAGGATTGGGGGTTGGGGCTACACCTTC.

The chain employs TRBV6-2 or TRBV6-3 and TRBJ2-4; 8 bases fit TRBD2. The DNA end lines up better with TRBJ2-7; the J call may be wrong. Germline CDR1 is MNHEY and CDR2 is SVGEGT. The length of the CDR3 is 15 residues. CDR3 sequence reads: CASSYTGTSYVEQYF. In nucleotides, the CDR3 is TGTGCCAGCAGTTACACCGGGACTAGTTATGTCGAGCAGTACTTC.

Turning to this clonotype: At one boundary the junction diverges from the germline segment, which might be a read error. The chain's CDR3 is CVSSLALTAATDTQYF. The DNA of the CDR3 is TGTGTCAGCAGTTTAGCGCTAACGGCAGCCACAGATACGCAGTATTTT. The chain uses TRBV12-3 or TRBV12-4 and TRBJ2-3; tentatively, D is TRBD2 (5 bases). This CDR3 is 16 amino acids long.

This sequence joins TRBV18 and TRBJ1-1; D is ambiguous. The CDR3 has 14 residues. Deletions cut 2 bases from V and 1 base from J, with 8 bases between. The germline gives CDR1 KGHSH, CDR2 LQKENI. The CDR3 spells CASSPARQNTEAFF. In DNA form, the CDR3 reads TGTGCCAGCTCACCAGCCAGGCAGAACACTGAAGCTTTCTTT.

The V and J genes are TRBV12-3 or TRBV12-4 and TRBJ1-2; possibly TRBD1 for D (5 bases). V was clipped by 3 bases and J by 4 bases, with 12 bases between them. CDR3 length equals 14 residues. CDR3 coding DNA: TGTGCCAGCAGTTTGGGGGACGGATCCTATGGCTACACCTTC. Amino acids: CASSLGDGSYGYTF.

The chain couples TRBV7-6 to TRBJ1-1; D gene unclear. The CDR3 has 15 amino acids. CDR1 and CDR2 (germline): SGHVS, FNYEAQ. Trimming took 3 bases from V and 4 from J, leaving 15 bases between them. CDR3 sequence reads: CASSLAGESGTEAFF. Here the CDR3 DNA reads TGTGCCAGCAGCTTGGCCGGGGAATCGGGCACTGAAGCTTTCTTT.

The genes are TRBV7-2 and TRBJ2-7; D may be TRBD1 (6 bases). Trimming pared 1 base from V and 3 bases from J, leaving 13 bases between. This CDR3 region has 15 residues. Per germline, CDR1 SGHTA and CDR2 FQGNSA. The CDR3, as DNA: TGTGCCAGCAGCTTAGACGGGGTAGGGGGCTACGAGCAGTACTTC. Its translation is CASSLDGVGGYEQYF.

This chain connects TRBV27 to TRBJ2-7, with D possibly TRBD1 on 5 matching bases. V gave up 0 bases and J gave up 2 bases, with 14 bases separating them. From germline, CDR1 is MNHEY and CDR2 SMNVEV (reference sequence). There are 16 residues in the CDR3. DNA of the CDR3: TGTGCCAGCAGTTTATCGGCCAGTTCACAGGCCTACGAGCAGTACTTC. Protein sequence: CASSLSASSQAYEQYF.

The rearrangement joins TRBV13 to TRBJ2-7; 7 nucleotides line up with TRBD1. V lost 9 bases, J lost 3 bases, and 8 bases stayed unmatched. The germline V gene encodes CDR1 PRHDT and CDR2 FYEKMQ (reference sequence). CDR3 size: 13 residues. CDR3 sequence (DNA): TGTGCCAGTGGGGACAGCGTATTCTACGAGCAGTACTTC. Protein sequence: CASGDSVFYEQYF.

The chain joins TRBV10-3 to TRBJ2-1; D not resolved. Germline V lookup: CDR1 ENHRY, CDR2 SYGVKD. This CDR3 comprises 12 residues. Trimming pared 9 bases from V and 5 bases from J, leaving 11 bases between. The CDR3 DNA reads TGTGCCATTCGCGGCGGAAACAATGAGCAGTTCTTC. Its protein product is CAIRGGNNEQFF.